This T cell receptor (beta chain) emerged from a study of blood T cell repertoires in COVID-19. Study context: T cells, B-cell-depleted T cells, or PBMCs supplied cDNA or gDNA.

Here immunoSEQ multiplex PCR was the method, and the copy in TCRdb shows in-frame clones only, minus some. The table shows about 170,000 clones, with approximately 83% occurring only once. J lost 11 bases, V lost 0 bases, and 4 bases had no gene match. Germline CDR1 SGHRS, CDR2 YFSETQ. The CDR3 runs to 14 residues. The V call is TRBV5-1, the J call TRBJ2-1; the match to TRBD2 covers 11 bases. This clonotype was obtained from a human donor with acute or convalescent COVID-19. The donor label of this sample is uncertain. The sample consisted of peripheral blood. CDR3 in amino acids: CASSLDTSGSKQFF. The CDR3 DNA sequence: TGCGCCAGCAGCTTGGATACTAGCGGGAGTAAGCAGTTCTTC.